One sample yielded the 4 T cell receptor beta chains listed below, sequenced in a study of Graves' ophthalmopathy and Graves' hyperthyroidism. Amplification of the TCR beta CDR3 regions used RNA transcripts (as template). After a first-round RT-PCR with HTBI primers, a second-round multiplex PCR was run. Each CDR3 protein gets one entry after TCRdb re-called the multiplex PCR reads with MiXCR. Found here are some 210,000 distinct CDR3 sequences, about 32% of them singletons; the top ten hold 9.1%. Specimen: peripheral blood. The receptors originated from a man aged 45-60 years with Graves' ophthalmopathy.

Many counts were recorded for this clonotype. V is TRBV30 and J is TRBJ2-1; D is undetermined. V was pared by 5 bases and J by 0 bases, with 8 bases between. The CDR3 is 13 amino acids. Germline CDR1 and CDR2: GTSNPN and SVGIG (reference sequence). CDR3 nucleotide sequence: TGTGCCTGGGAGTTAAGCTCCTACAATGAGCAGTTCTTC. It translates to CAWELSSYNEQFF. Variable domain in full (rest from reference TRBV30 and TRBJ2-1): SQTIHQWPATLVQPVGSPLSLECTVEGTSNPNLYWYRQAAGRGLQLLFYSVGIGQISSEVPQNLSASRPQDRQFILSSKKLLLSDSGFYLCAWELSSYNEQFFGPGTRLTVL.

This clonotype has ten or more counts. This chain uses TRBV12-3 or TRBV12-4 with TRBJ2-7; a weak D match, TRBD1 (6 bases). There are 12 residues in the CDR3. Between the trimmed V and J ends, which lost 5 bases and 9 bases, there was a span of 14 bases. CDR3 sequence reads: CASSPDRKRQYF. The CDR3 bases are TGTGCCAGCAGTCCAGACAGGAAACGGCAGTACTTC.

This clonotype occurred many times. The CDR3 reads CASSLAGSRTEAFF. The CDR3 DNA follows: TGTGCCAGCAGTTTAGCGGGGAGTCGCACTGAAGCTTTCTTT. The chain couples TRBV12-3 or TRBV12-4 to TRBJ1-1, with D unresolved. The CDR3 is 14 residues long. Trimming removed 0 bases at V and 4 bases at J, with 9 bases between.

The sample holds many counts of this clonotype. The genes are TRBV10-3 and TRBJ2-5, with D perhaps being TRBD1 or TRBD2 (5 bases each). The germline V gene has CDR1 ENHRY and CDR2 SYGVKD. The CDR3 contains 13 residues. The ends were cut back, 6 bases at V and 3 bases at J, with 11 bases in the middle. The CDR3 spells CAIRGDAKETQYF. The CDR3 DNA sequence: TGTGCCATCAGGGGGGACGCTAAAGAGACCCAGTACTTC.